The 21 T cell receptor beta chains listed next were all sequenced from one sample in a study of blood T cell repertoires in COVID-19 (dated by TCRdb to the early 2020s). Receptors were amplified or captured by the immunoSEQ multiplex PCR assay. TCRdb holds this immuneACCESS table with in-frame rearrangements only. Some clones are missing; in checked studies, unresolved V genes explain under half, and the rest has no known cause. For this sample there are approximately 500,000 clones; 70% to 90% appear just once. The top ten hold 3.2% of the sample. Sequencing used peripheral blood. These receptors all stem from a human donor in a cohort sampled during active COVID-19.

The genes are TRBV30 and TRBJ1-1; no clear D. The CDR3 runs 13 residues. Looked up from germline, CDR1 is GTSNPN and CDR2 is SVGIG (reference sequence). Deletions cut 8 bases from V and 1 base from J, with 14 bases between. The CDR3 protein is CARSISGNTEAFF. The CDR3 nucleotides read TGTGCCAGAAGCATATCCGGGAACACTGAAGCTTTCTTT.

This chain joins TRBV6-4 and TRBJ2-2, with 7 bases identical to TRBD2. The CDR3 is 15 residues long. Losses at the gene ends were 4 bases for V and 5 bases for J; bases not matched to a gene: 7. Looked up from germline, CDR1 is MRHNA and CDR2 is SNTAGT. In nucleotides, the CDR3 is TGTGCCAGCAGTGCTAGTGCGGGAGAGACCGGGGAGCTGTTTTTT. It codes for CASSASAGETGELFF.

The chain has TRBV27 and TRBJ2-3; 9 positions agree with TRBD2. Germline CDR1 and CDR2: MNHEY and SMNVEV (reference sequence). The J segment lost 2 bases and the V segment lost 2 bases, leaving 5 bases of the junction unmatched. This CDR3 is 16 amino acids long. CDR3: CASSLMLAGDTDTQYF. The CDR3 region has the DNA TGTGCCAGCAGTTTAATGTTAGCGGGAGACACAGATACGCAGTATTTT.

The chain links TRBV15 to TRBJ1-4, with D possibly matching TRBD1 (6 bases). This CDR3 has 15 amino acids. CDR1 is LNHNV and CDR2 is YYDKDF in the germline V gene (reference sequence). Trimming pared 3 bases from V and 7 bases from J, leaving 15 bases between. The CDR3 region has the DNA TGTGCCACCAGCAGTAACGGACAGCCTTTTGAAAAACTGTTTTTT. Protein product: CATSSNGQPFEKLFF.

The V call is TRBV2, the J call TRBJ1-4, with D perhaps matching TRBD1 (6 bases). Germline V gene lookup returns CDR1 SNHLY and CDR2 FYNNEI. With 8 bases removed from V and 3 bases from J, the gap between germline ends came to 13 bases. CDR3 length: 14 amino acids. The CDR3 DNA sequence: TGTGCCAGCGTTCTGACAGGTGCTAATGAAAAACTGTTTTTT. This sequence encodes CASVLTGANEKLFF.

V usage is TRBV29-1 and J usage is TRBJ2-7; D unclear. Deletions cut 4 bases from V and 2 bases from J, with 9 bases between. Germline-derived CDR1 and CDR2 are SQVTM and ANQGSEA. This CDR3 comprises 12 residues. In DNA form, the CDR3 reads TGCAGCGTTGGTCGTGTTCCCTACGAGCAGTACTTC. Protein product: CSVGRVPYEQYF.

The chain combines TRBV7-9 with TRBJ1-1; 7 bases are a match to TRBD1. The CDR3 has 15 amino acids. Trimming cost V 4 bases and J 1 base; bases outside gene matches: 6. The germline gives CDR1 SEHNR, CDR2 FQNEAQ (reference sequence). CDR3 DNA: TGTGCCAGCAGCTCCCGACAGGGTAGGAACACTGAAGCTTTCTTT. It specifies CASSSRQGRNTEAFF.

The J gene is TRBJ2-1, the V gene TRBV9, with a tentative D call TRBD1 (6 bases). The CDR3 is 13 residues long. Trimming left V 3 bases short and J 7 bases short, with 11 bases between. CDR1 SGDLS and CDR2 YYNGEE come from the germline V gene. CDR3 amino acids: CASSASQGNEQFF. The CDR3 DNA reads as TGTGCCAGCAGCGCCAGTCAGGGGAATGAGCAGTTCTTC.

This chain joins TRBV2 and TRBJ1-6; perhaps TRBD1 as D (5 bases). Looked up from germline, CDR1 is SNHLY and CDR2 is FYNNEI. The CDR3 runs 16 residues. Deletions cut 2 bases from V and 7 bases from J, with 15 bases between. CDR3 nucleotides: TGTGCCAGCAGTGAACGTATGGGGCTCGGGAATTCACCCCTCCACTTT. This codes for CASSERMGLGNSPLHF.

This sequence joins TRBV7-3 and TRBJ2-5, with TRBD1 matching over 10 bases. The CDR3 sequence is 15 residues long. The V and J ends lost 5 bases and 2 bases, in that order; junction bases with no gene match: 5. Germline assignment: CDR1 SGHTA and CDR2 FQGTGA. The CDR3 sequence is CASSPDRGQQETQYF. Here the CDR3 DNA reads TGTGCCAGCAGCCCCGACAGGGGGCAACAAGAGACCCAGTACTTC.

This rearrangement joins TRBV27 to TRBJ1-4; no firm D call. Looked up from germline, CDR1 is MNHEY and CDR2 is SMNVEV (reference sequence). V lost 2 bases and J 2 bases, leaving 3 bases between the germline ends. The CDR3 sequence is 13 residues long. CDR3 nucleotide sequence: TGTGCCAGCAGTTTAGGCACTAATGAAAAACTGTTTTTT. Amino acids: CASSLGTNEKLFF.

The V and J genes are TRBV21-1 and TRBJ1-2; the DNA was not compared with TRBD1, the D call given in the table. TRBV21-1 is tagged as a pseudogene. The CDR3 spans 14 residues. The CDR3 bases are TGTGCCAGCAGCAAGAACAGGGATAACTATGGCTACACCTTC. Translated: CASSKNRDNYGYTF.

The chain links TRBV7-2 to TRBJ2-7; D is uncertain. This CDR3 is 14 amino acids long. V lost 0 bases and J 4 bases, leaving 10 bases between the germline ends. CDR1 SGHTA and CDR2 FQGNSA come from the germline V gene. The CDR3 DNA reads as TGTGCCAGCAGCTTAGCACTCGACAATTACGAGCAGTACTTC. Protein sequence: CASSLALDNYEQYF.

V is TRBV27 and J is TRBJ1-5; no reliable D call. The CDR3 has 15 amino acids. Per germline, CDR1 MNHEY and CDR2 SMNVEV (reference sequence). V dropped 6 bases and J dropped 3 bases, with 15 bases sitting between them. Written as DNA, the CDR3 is TGTGCCAGCAGATCAGAGGGATCGGACAATCAGCCCCAGCATTTT. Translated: CASRSEGSDNQPQHF.

CDR3 sequence reads: CSARSGEAFF. The CDR3 nucleotides are TGCAGTGCCCGGAGCGGCGAAGCTTTCTTT. J is TRBJ1-1 and V is TRBV20-1; D not certain. Germline V gene data show CDR1 as DFQATT and CDR2 as SNEGSKA (reference sequence). This CDR3 has 10 amino acids. The V end was cut by 6 bases, the J end by 8 bases, with 10 bases between.

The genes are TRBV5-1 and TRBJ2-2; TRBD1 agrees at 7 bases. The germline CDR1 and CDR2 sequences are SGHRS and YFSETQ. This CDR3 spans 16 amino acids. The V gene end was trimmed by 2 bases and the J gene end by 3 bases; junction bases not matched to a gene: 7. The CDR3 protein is CASSFDRALDTGELFF. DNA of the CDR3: TGCGCCAGCAGCTTCGACAGGGCCCTAGACACCGGGGAGCTGTTTTTT. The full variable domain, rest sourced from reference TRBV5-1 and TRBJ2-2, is KAGVTQTPRYLIKTRGQQVTLSCSPISGHRSVSWYQQTPGQGLQFLFEYFSETQRNKGNFPGRFSGRQFSNSRSEMNVSTLELGDSALYLCASSFDRALDTGELFFGEGSRLTVL.

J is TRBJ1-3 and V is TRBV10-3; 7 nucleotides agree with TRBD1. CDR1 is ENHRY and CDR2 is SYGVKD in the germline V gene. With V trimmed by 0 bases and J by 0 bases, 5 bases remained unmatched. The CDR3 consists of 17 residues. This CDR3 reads CAISESGQRYSGNTIYF. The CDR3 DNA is TGTGCCATCAGTGAGTCGGGACAGCGTTACTCTGGAAACACCATATATTTT.

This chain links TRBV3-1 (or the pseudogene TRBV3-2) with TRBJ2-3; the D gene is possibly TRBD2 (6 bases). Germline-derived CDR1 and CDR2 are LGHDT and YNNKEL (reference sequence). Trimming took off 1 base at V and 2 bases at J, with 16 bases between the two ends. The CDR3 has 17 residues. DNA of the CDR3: TGTGCCAGCAGCCAAGGCCTACTGGCGGGGAACACAGATACGCAGTATTTT. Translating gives CASSQGLLAGNTDTQYF.

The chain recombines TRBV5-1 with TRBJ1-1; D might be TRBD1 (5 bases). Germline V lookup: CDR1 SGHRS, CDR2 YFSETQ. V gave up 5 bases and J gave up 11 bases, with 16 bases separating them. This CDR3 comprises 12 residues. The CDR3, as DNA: TGCGCCAGCAGTCCATCGGGAGGGGCGGCTTTCTTT. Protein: CASSPSGGAAFF.

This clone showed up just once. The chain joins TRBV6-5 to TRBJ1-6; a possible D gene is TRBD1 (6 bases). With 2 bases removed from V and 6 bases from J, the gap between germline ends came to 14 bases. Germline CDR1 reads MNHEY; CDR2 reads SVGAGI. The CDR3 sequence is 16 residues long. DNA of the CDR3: TGTGCCAGCAGTTACATCGGGGACAAGGTTAATTCACCCCTCCACTTT. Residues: CASSYIGDKVNSPLHF.

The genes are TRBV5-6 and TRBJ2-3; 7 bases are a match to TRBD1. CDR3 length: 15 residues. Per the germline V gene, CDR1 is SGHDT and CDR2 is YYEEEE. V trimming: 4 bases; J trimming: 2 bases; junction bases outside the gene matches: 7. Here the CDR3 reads CASSPGQEYTDTQYF. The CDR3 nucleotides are TGTGCCAGCAGCCCTGGACAGGAATACACAGATACGCAGTATTTT.